The rows below give T cell receptor beta chains drawn from one sample of a study of T cells in Graves' hyperthyroidism and ophthalmopathy. TCRdb analysed the multiplex PCR reads with MiXCR anew, one entry per CDR3 protein. The sample has approximately 430,000 distinct CDR3 sequences, around 16% seen once. The specimen sequenced was blood. The receptor set was obtained from a woman in her late teens or twenties with Graves' hyperthyroidism. The CDR3 runs from the conserved cysteine through the conserved F or W. Each record gives: J gene, D gene, CDR3 length, V gene, clone size, CDR3 DNA, CDR3 protein. A D gene is named only where the DNA matches it firmly. A row's size may be missing; if present it is once, few, many or a size class.

TRBJ1-4 . 15 TRBV6-5 many TGTGCCAGCAGTTACTCGGGCAGGTCCGGCGAAAAACTGTTTTTT CASSYSGRSGEKLFF
TRBJ2-2 TRBD2 17 TRBV7-2 few TGTGCCAGCAGCCCACGGACTAGCGGGATACTTACCGGGGAGCTGTTTTTT CASSPRTSGILTGELFF
TRBJ2-7 TRBD1 14 TRBV3-1 many TGTGCCAGCAGCCGGGACAGGGTTTCGGGCGAGCAGTACTTC CASSRDRVSGEQYF
TRBJ2-7 TRBD2 15 TRBV7-2 many TGTGCCAGCAACTTAGAGGCGGGGGGCTCCTACGAGCAGTACTTC CASNLEAGGSYEQYF
TRBJ2-2 TRBD2 14 TRBV5-5 . TGTGCCAGCAGCTTGCTAGCGGTCACCGGGGAGCTGTTTTTT CASSLLAVTGELFF
TRBJ2-3 . 14 TRBV7-3 . TGTGCCAGCAGCTTCGACCCTAACACAGATACGCAGTATTTT CASSFDPNTDTQYF
TRBJ2-2 TRBD2 19 TRBV15 . TGTGCCGCCAGCAGAGAGGCCTCAGCGGGGGGCCCGAACACCGGGGAGCTGTTTTTT CAASREASAGGPNTGELFF
TRBJ2-1 . 11 TRBV29-1 many TGCAGCGTTGCTACCCCCAATGAGCAGTTCTTC CSVATPNEQFF
TRBJ2-1 TRBD2 14 TRBV20-1 few TGCAGTGCTAGCCCGGGGGGAGGATACAATGAGCAGTTCTTC CSASPGGGYNEQFF
TRBJ2-7 . 13 TRBV20-1 many TGCAGTGCTAGTCTAACGGAGCCGTACGAGCAGTACTTC CSASLTEPYEQYF
TRBJ1-4 . 15 TRBV19 few TGTGCCAGTTCAAGACTGGATGCAACTAATGAAAAACTGTTTTTT CASSRLDATNEKLFF
TRBJ2-2 . 13 TRBV6-2/TRBV6-3 few TGTGCCAGACCAGGGTCGATCACCGGGGAGCTGTTTTTT CARPGSITGELFF
TRBJ1-1 . 16 TRBV12-3/TRBV12-4 many TGTGCCAGCAGTTTTGGCCCGGGGGGACCGAACACTGAAGCTTTCTTT CASSFGPGGPNTEAFF
TRBJ1-6 . 13 TRBV11-2 many TGTGCCAGCAGCTCGGGACCGGCGGACCCCCTCCACTTT CASSSGPADPLHF
TRBJ2-7 . 13 TRBV29-1 . TGCAGCGTTGAAACGGGTCCAGGGAACGAGCAGTACTTC CSVETGPGNEQYF
TRBJ1-4 . 19 TRBV20-1 few TGCAGTGCTAGAGCCCCCTCGGGGAGTCACGCAGGGTTGGGGGAAAAACTGTTTTTT CSARAPSGSHAGLGEKLFF
TRBJ1-1 . 9 TRBV29-1 . TGCAGCGTTCCCGCTGAAGCTTTCTTT CSVPAEAFF
TRBJ2-1 . 14 TRBV19 . TGTGCCAGTAGTAGGTCCTCCAATATGGATGAGCAGTTCTTC CASSRSSNMDEQFF